This entry features one T cell receptor (beta chain) sequence. Random hexamers primed reverse transcription of about 0.45 to 1 ug RNA. TCRdb re-called the immunoSEQ multiplex PCR reads through MiXCR, storing one row per CDR3 protein. The table shows more than 40,000 distinct CDR3 sequences, with 80% to 95% occurring only once. Sequencing of TCR beta was performed on blood CD8+ T cells and on blood CD4+ T cells. The data originate from a study of CD8 T cells in Susac syndrome. The CDR3 covers 14 residues. From germline, CDR1 is SGDLS and CDR2 YYNGEE. Trimming took off 0 bases at V and 0 bases at J, with 6 bases between the two ends.

The source material was CD8+ T cells from PBMCs. The clonotype originates from a human donor in good health. The V and J genes are TRBV9 and TRBJ1-1; D is undetermined. The CDR3, as DNA: TGTGCCAGCAGCGTAGGCGGTGTGAACACTGAAGCTTTCTTT. Amino acid sequence: CASSVGGVNTEAFF.